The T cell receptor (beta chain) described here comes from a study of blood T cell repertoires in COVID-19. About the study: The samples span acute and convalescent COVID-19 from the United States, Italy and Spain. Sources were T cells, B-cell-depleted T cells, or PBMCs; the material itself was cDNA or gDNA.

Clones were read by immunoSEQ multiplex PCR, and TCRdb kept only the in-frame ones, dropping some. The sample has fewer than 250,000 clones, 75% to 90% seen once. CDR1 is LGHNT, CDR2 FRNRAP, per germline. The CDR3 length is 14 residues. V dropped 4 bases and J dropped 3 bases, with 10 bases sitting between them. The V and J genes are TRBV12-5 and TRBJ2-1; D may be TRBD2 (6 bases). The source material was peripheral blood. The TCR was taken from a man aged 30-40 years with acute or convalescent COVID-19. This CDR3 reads CASGSGTYYNEQFF. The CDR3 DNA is TGTGCTAGTGGTTCCGGGACTTACTACAATGAGCAGTTCTTC.